These T cell receptor beta chains were read from a single sample in a study of shared clonotypes between healthy human individuals. Using immunoSEQ multiplex PCR, the repertoire was profiled, and TCRdb retains in-frame clones only, with some absent. The sample lists approximately 1,000,000 clones, 70% to 85% occurring once. Sequencing was performed on memory CD4+ T cells from PBMCs. The source of these receptors is a man aged 18 to 30 in good health. Some clones in this sample may be carry-over from other donors' samples. Both conserved end residues are part of each CDR3. Fields, in order: clone size, V gene, J gene, CDR3 length, D gene, CDR3 protein, CDR3 DNA. A D gene is named only where the DNA matches it firmly. Not all rows give a size; the values are once, few, many and, for expanded clones, a class.

>-|TRBV27|TRBJ2-5|12|-
CASHPGEETQYF
TGTGCCAGCCATCCAGGAGAAGAGACCCAGTACTTC
>-|TRBV5-1|TRBJ2-3|16|-
CASSEKQGSSTDTQYF
TGCGCCAGCAGCGAAAAACAGGGATCGAGCACAGATACGCAGTATTTT
>-|TRBV10-3|TRBJ2-5|16|TRBD1
CAISAPPDRAGETQYF
TGTGCCATCAGTGCACCCCCGGACAGGGCAGGAGAGACCCAGTACTTC
>-|TRBV6-1|TRBJ1-2|13|-
CASSWTDSYGYTF
TGTGCCAGCAGTTGGACAGATAGCTATGGCTACACCTTC
>few|TRBV14|TRBJ2-7|13|-
CASSQDLGYEQYF
TGTGCCAGCAGCCAAGATCTTGGTTACGAGCAGTACTTC
>-|TRBV6-1|TRBJ1-4|14|-
CASSPTGTNEKLFF
TGTGCCAGCAGTCCAACAGGCACTAATGAAAAACTGTTTTTT
>few|TRBV18|TRBJ1-3|14|-
CASSPQEAGNTIYF
TGTGCCAGCTCACCACAGGAGGCTGGAAACACCATATATTTT
>many|TRBV18|TRBJ1-4|15|-
CASSGQGTTNEKLFF
TGTGCCAGCTCGGGTCAGGGAACAACTAATGAAAAACTGTTTTTT
>once|TRBV10-1|TRBJ2-2|18|TRBD2
CASSEGTSGNANTGEPFF
TGCGCCAGCAGTGAGGGGACTAGCGGGAACGCGAACACCGGGGAGCCGTTTTTT
>-|TRBV9|TRBJ2-5|16|TRBD2
CASSVTTGSGKETQYF
TGTGCCAGCAGCGTAACTACAGGTAGCGGGAAGGAGACCCAGTACTTC
>few|TRBV7-3|TRBJ1-1|13|TRBD1
CASSLRQGDAAFF
TGTGCCAGCAGCTTACGACAGGGGGACGCGGCTTTCTTT
>-|TRBV9|TRBJ2-3|18|TRBD2
CASSDEWTSVLGSDTQYF
TGTGCCAGCAGCGACGAGTGGACTAGCGTGCTCGGATCAGATACGCAGTATTTT
>-|TRBV27|TRBJ1-2|15|TRBD1
CASSPGRGRNYGYTF
TGTGCCAGCAGCCCTGGCAGGGGGCGTAACTATGGCTACACCTTC
>-|TRBV29-1|TRBJ2-3|15|TRBD1
CSATRQGPGVDTQYF
TGCAGCGCGACACGACAGGGGCCGGGAGTGGATACGCAGTATTTT
>once|TRBV25-1|TRBJ1-2|17|TRBD1
CASSEGLRAGGAWGYTF
TGTGCCAGCAGTGAAGGATTAAGAGCAGGGGGGGCCTGGGGCTACACCTTC
>once|TRBV6-5|TRBJ1-5|14|-
CASSSSVSNQPQHF
TGTGCCAGCAGTAGCAGCGTTAGCAATCAGCCCCAGCATTTT
>once|TRBV18|TRBJ2-1|14|TRBD2
CASSPLAGHNEQFF
TGTGCCAGCTCACCGCTAGCGGGCCACAATGAGCAGTTCTTC
>-|TRBV28|TRBJ2-3|14|TRBD1
CASSRDRGTDTQYF
TGTGCCAGCAGTCGCGACAGGGGCACAGATACGCAGTATTTT
>-|TRBV28|TRBJ1-1|17|TRBD1
CASTTITTYRGRAEAFF
TGTGCCAGCACCACGATCACAACCTACAGGGGTCGGGCTGAAGCTTTCTTT
>-|TRBV2|TRBJ1-2|12|-
CASTLLTRGYTF
TGTGCCAGCACCTTACTGACTCGTGGCTACACCTTC
>-|TRBV15|TRBJ1-2|14|-
CATSREKANYGYTF
TGTGCCACCAGCAGAGAAAAAGCTAACTATGGCTACACCTTC
>-|TRBV11-3|TRBJ2-1|12|-
CASSLDQGRQFF
TGTGCCAGCAGCTTGGATCAGGGTCGGCAGTTCTTC
>-|TRBV9|TRBJ1-1|14|-
CASSVDRMNTEAFF
TGTGCCAGCAGCGTAGACAGAATGAACACTGAAGCTTTCTTT
>-|TRBV28|TRBJ2-2|13|-
CASYRNPPGELFF
TGTGCCTCTTACCGAAATCCCCCCGGGGAGCTGTTTTTT
>-|TRBV7-9|TRBJ1-3|16|-
CASSSPATVLGNTIYF
TGTGCCAGCAGCTCCCCCGCGACAGTTCTAGGAAACACCATATATTTT
>-|TRBV7-6|TRBJ2-7|13|TRBD1
CASSLGQGGRQYF
TGTGCCAGCAGCTTAGGACAGGGGGGAAGGCAGTACTTC
>-|TRBV2|TRBJ2-1|14|TRBD2
CASTTDLAGNEQFF
TGTGCCAGCACCACGGACTTAGCGGGCAATGAGCAGTTCTTC
>-|TRBV13|TRBJ2-5|14|-
CASSLRGGQETQYF
TGTGCCAGCAGCTTAAGGGGGGGCCAAGAGACCCAGTACTTC
>-|TRBV28|TRBJ1-6|13|-
CASSQTSNSPLHF
TGTGCCAGCAGTCAGACTAGTAATTCACCCCTCCACTTT
>few|TRBV30|TRBJ2-5|14|-
CAWSGRQGSETQYF
TGTGCCTGGAGTGGCCGCCAGGGCTCAGAGACCCAGTACTTC
>-|TRBV29-1|TRBJ1-5|13|-
CSASDRNNKPQHF
TGCAGCGCATCGGACAGAAACAATAAGCCTCAGCATTTT
>-|TRBV5-1|TRBJ2-7|13|-
CASSAGTSYEQYF
TGCGCCAGCAGCGCTGGGACCTCCTACGAGCAGTACTTC
>-|TRBV28|TRBJ2-7|16|-
CASSEPGRATLREQYF
TGTGCCAGCAGCGAACCGGGACGGGCAACTCTCAGGGAGCAGTACTTC
>-|TRBV6-5|TRBJ2-2|15|TRBD1
CASSYRTGVPGELFF
TGTGCCAGCAGTTACAGGACAGGGGTTCCCGGGGAGCTGTTTTTT
>-|TRBV10-2|TRBJ2-1|13|-
CATQPRRTGEQFF
TGCGCCACCCAGCCCCGACGAACTGGAGAGCAGTTCTTC
>once|TRBV6-1|TRBJ2-7|15|-
CASSLSLDKLKEQYF
TGTGCCAGCAGCCTCAGTCTAGACAAACTGAAAGAGCAGTACTTC
>-|TRBV7-3|TRBJ2-3|15|-
CASSLGGLGTDTQYF
TGTGCCAGCAGCTTAGGGGGCCTCGGGACAGATACGCAGTATTTT
>-|TRBV5-4|TRBJ2-2|15|-
CASSLHGRGTGELFF
TGTGCCAGCAGCCTGCACGGGAGAGGCACCGGGGAGCTGTTTTTT
>-|TRBV6-1|TRBJ1-3|14|-
CASGGGRVGNTIYF
TGTGCCAGCGGCGGGGGGCGAGTGGGAAACACCATATATTTT
>-|TRBV20-1|TRBJ1-1|11|-
CSARGRDEAFF
TGCAGTGCTAGGGGGAGGGACGAAGCTTTCTTT
>-|TRBV7-8|TRBJ2-4|14|-
CASSIRTGGDIQYF
TGTGCCAGCAGCATAAGGACAGGCGGGGACATTCAGTACTTC